The clone carrying this TCR beta chain was seen a single time. Participants were placed into cohorts based on the clinical history they reported. The data were taken from a study of blood T cell repertoires in COVID-19. The wider study: Sites across the United States, Italy and Spain contributed samples from acute and convalescent COVID-19. T cells, B-cell-depleted T cells, or PBMCs supplied cDNA or gDNA.

The method was immunoSEQ multiplex PCR; TCRdb's version includes in-frame clones alone and lacks a portion of them. The table records a few hundred thousand clones, approximately 90% of them present only once. This TCR came from a woman in her sixties in a cohort exposed to, infected with or recovered from COVID-19 (not recorded which). Input material: PBMCs or T cells enriched from blood (not recorded which).

The CDR3 DNA is TGTGCCAGCAGCGCGGACATTAGCAATCAGCCCCAGCATTTT. This translates into CASSADISNQPQHF. The chain couples TRBV28 to TRBJ1-5, with D tentatively TRBD1 (5 bases). Germline CDR1 reads MDHEN; CDR2 reads SYDVKM. The CDR3 covers 14 residues. V dropped 6 bases and J dropped 0 bases, with 9 bases sitting between them.